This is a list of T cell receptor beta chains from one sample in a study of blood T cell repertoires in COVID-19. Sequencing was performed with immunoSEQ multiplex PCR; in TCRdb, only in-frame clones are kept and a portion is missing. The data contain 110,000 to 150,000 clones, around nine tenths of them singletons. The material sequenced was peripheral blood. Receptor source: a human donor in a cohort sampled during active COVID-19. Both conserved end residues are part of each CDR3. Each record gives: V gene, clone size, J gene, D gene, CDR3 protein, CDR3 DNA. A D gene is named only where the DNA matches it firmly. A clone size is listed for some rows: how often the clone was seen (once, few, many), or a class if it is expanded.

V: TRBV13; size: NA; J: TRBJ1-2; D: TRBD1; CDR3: CASSPTGTGEPGYTF; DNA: TGTGCCAGCAGCCCGACCGGGACAGGGGAGCCTGGCTACACCTTC
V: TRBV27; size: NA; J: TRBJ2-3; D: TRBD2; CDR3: CASSPGTSGLLGTQYF; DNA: TGTGCCAGCAGTCCCGGGACTAGCGGGCTTTTAGGTACGCAGTATTTT
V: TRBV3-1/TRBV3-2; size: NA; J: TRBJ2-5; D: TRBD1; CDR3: CASSLRATGRETQYF; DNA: TGTGCCAGCAGCCTCAGAGCGACAGGGCGAGAGACCCAGTACTTC
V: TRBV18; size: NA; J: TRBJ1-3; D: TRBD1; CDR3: CASSPFDRGHGNTIYF; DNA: TGTGCCAGCTCACCTTTCGACAGGGGGCATGGAAACACCATATATTTT
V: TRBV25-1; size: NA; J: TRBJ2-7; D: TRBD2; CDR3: CASSGPLAGEYEQYF; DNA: TGTGCCAGCAGTGGGCCCTTAGCGGGAGAATACGAGCAGTACTTC
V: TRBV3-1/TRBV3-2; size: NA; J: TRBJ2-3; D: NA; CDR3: CASSQAGTDTQYF; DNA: TGTGCCAGCAGCCAAGCGGGGACAGATACGCAGTATTTT
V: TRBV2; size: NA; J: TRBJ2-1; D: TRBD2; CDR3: CASSDFSGGPYNEQFF; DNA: TGTGCCAGCAGTGATTTTAGCGGGGGACCCTACAATGAGCAGTTCTTC
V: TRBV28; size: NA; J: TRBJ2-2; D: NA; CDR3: CASSPGVSPGELFF; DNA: TGTGCCAGCAGCCCGGGGGTAAGCCCCGGGGAGCTGTTTTTT
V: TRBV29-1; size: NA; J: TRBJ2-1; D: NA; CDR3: CSARRGHNEQFF; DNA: TGCAGCGCGAGGAGGGGCCACAATGAGCAGTTCTTC
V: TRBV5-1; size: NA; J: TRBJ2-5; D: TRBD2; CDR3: CASSLSPGGQETQYF; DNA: TGCGCCAGCAGCTTGTCACCGGGGGGCCAAGAGACCCAGTACTTC
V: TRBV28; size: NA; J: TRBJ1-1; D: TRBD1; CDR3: CASSGTGINTEAFF; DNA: TGTGCCAGCTCTGGGACAGGTATAAACACTGAAGCTTTCTTT
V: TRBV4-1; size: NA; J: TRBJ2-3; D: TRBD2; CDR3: CASGLAGGPSTDTQYF; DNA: TGCGCCAGCGGACTAGCGGGAGGCCCTAGCACAGATACGCAGTATTTT
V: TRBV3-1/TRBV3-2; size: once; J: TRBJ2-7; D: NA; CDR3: CASSHRVFHTSYEQYF; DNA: TGTGCCAGCAGCCACCGGGTTTTTCACACTTCCTACGAGCAGTACTTC
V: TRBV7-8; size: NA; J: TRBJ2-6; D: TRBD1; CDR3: CASSFKTGKLSGANVLTF; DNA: TGTGCCAGCAGCTTCAAGACAGGGAAACTCTCTGGGGCCAACGTCCTGACTTTC
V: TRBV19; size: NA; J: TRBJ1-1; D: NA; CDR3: CASSIDTGHQNTEAFF; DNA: TGTGCCAGTAGTATAGACACGGGACACCAAAACACTGAAGCTTTCTTT
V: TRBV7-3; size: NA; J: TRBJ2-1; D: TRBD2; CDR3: CASSSSAGVSYNEQFF; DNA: TGTGCCAGCAGCTCCTCAGCGGGAGTATCCTACAATGAGCAGTTCTTC
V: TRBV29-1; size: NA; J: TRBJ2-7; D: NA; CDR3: CSVEEAGKSYEQYF; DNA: TGCAGCGTTGAAGAGGCAGGTAAATCCTACGAGCAGTACTTC
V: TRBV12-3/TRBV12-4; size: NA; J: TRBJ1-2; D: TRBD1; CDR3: CASSLGQGDGYTF; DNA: TGTGCCAGCAGTTTAGGACAGGGGGACGGCTACACCTTC
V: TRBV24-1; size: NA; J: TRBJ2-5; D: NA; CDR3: CATSDLGEETQYF; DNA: TGTGCCACCAGTGATTTGGGAGAGGAGACCCAGTACTTC
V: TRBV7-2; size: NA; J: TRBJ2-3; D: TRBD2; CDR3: CASSLASGTDTQYF; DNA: TGTGCCAGCAGCTTAGCTAGCGGGACAGATACGCAGTATTTT
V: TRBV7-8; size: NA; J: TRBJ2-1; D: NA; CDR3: CASSLAPPGLEGEQFF; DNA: TGTGCCAGCAGCTTAGCACCTCCGGGCCTAGAGGGTGAGCAGTTCTTC
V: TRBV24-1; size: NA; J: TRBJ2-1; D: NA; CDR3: CATGGGGNEQFF; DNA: TGTGCCACCGGGGGAGGGGGAAATGAGCAGTTCTTC
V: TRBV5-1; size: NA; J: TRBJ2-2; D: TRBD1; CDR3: CASSSMIQGALNTGELFF; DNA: TGCGCCAGCAGCTCCATGATCCAGGGGGCCCTTAACACCGGGGAGCTGTTTTTT
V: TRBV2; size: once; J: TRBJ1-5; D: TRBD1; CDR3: CASSPTNQGAGNQPQHF; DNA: TGTGCCAGCAGTCCAACAAACCAGGGGGCAGGCAATCAGCCCCAGCATTTT
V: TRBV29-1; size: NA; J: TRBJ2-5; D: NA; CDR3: CSVEAQTKETQYF; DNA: TGCAGCGTTGAAGCCCAGACAAAAGAGACCCAGTACTTC
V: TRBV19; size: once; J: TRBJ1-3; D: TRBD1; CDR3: CASSGPGQGMSGNTIYF; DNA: TGTGCCAGTAGTGGCCCGGGACAGGGTATGTCTGGAAACACCATATATTTT
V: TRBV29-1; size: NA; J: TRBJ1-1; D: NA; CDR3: CSVVTSLRTEAFF; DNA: TGCAGCGTTGTAACAAGCCTGAGGACTGAAGCTTTCTTT
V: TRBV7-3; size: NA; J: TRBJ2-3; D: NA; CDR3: CASSRVASTDTQYF; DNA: TGTGCCAGCAGCCGAGTCGCCAGCACAGATACGCAGTATTTT
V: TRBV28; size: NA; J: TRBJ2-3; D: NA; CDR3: CASSFGVSTDTQYF; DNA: TGTGCCAGCAGTTTTGGAGTAAGCACAGATACGCAGTATTTT
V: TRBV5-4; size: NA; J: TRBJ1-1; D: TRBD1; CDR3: CASSVTGGGTEAFF; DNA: TGTGCCAGCAGCGTAACAGGGGGCGGAACTGAAGCTTTCTTT
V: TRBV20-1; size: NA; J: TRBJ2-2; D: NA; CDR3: CSASNDLGGELFF; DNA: TGCAGTGCTAGTAACGATCTCGGCGGGGAGCTGTTTTTT
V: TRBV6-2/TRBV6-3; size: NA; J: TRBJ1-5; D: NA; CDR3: CASSYPPSDGDNQPQHF; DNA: TGTGCCAGCAGTTACCCACCGAGTGACGGGGACAATCAGCCCCAGCATTTT
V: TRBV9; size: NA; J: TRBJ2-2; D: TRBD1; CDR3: CASSVGADRGSTGELFF; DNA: TGTGCCAGCAGCGTAGGGGCTGACAGGGGAAGCACCGGGGAGCTGTTTTTT
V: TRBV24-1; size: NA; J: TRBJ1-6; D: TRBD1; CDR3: CATSTGGEFNSPLHF; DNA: TGTGCCACCAGTACAGGGGGCGAGTTTAATTCACCCCTCCACTTT
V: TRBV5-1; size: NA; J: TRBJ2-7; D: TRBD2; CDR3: CASSPSAGVAHEQYF; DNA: TGCGCCAGCAGCCCTAGCGCGGGAGTCGCCCACGAGCAGTACTTC
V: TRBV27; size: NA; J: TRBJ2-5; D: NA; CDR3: CASSSLSGSQETQYF; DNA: TGTGCCAGCAGTAGCCTGTCGGGGTCCCAAGAGACCCAGTACTTC
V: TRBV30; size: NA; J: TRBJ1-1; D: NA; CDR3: CAWTPLGTEAFF; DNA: TGTGCCTGGACCCCCCTCGGCACTGAAGCTTTCTTT
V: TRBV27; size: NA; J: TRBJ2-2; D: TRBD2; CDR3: CASSLRVERGGLIANTGELFF; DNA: TGTGCCAGCAGTTTACGAGTGGAGCGGGGGGGCCTAATAGCGAACACCGGGGAGCTGTTTTTT
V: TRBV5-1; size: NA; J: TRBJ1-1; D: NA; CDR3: CASSLTGYTEAFF; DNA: TGCGCCAGCAGCTTAACAGGATACACTGAAGCTTTCTTT
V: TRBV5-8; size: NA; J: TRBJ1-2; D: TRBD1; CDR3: CASSFPGGHHFFPYGYTF; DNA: TGTGCCAGCAGCTTTCCAGGGGGCCATCACTTCTTCCCCTATGGCTACACCTTC
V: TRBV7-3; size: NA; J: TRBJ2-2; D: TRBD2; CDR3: CASSLRTSGMVGELFF; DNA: TGTGCCAGCAGCTTACGGACTAGCGGGATGGTAGGGGAGCTGTTTTTT
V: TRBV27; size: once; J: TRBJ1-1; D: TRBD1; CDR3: CASSRWTGNTNTEAFF; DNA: TGTGCCAGCAGTCGATGGACAGGGAATACGAACACTGAAGCTTTCTTT
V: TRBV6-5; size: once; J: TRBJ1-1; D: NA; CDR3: CASSPQILNTEAFF; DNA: TGTGCCAGCAGCCCCCAAATCCTGAACACTGAAGCTTTCTTT
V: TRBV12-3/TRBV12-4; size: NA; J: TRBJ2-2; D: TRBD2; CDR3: CATRAGGGGELFF; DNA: TGTGCCACCCGAGCGGGAGGCGGCGGGGAGCTGTTTTTT
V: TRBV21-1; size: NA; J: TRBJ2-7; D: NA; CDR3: CARPSGQGAQRAHYEQYF; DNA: TGTGCCAGGCCTTCGGGACAGGGGGCTCAGCGGGCCCACTACGAGCAGTACTTC
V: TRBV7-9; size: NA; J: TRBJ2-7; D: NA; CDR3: CASSLSASSSYEQYF; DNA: TGTGCCAGCAGCTTAAGCGCGTCCAGCTCCTACGAGCAGTACTTC
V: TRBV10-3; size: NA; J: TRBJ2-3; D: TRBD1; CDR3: CAISESPSPGQGTQYF; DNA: TGTGCCATCAGTGAGTCGCCCTCACCTGGACAGGGAACGCAGTATTTT
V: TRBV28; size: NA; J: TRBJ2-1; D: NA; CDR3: CASSVDRDSYNEQFF; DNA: TGTGCCAGCAGTGTGGACAGAGACTCCTACAATGAGCAGTTCTTC
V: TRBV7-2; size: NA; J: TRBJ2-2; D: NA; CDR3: CASRVGGTGELFF; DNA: TGTGCCAGCAGGGTGGGAGGAACCGGGGAGCTGTTTTTT
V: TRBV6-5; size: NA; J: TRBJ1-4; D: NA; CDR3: CASKAGRTNEKLFF; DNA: TGTGCCAGCAAAGCAGGGCGGACTAATGAAAAACTGTTTTTT
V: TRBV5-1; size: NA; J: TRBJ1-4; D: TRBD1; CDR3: CASSLEGQGREKLFF; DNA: TGCGCCAGCAGCTTGGAGGGACAGGGGCGGGAAAAACTGTTTTTT
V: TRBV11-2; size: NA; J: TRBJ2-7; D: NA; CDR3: CASSLGAEKVEQYF; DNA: TGTGCCAGCAGCTTAGGGGCCGAGAAGGTAGAGCAGTACTTC
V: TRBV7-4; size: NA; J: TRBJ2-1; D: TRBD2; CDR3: CASRWTSGVPYNEQFF; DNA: TGTGCCAGCAGATGGACTAGCGGGGTCCCCTACAATGAGCAGTTCTTC
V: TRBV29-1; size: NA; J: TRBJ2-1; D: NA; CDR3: CSSLDSSYNEQFF; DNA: TGCAGCTCATTGGACAGTTCCTACAATGAGCAGTTCTTC
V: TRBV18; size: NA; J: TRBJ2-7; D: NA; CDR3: CASSPGQTGGEQYF; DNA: TGTGCCAGCTCACCGGGACAGACTGGGGGGGAGCAGTACTTC
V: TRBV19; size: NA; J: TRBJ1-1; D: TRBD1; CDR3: CASSIGQGVTEAFF; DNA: TGTGCCAGTAGTATCGGACAGGGGGTTACTGAAGCTTTCTTT
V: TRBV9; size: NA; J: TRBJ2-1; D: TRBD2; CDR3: CASSVVSGSGWEQFF; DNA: TGTGCCAGCAGCGTAGTTAGCGGGAGTGGATGGGAGCAGTTCTTC
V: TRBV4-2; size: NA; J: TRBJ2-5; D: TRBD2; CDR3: CASSQGSASGGPTSTQYF; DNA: TGTGCCAGCAGCCAAGGGTCTGCTAGCGGGGGCCCCACGTCCACCCAGTACTTC